The 9 T cell receptor beta chains below come from one sample, sequenced in a study of control samples from healthy donors and cancer patients. Sequencing was performed with immunoSEQ multiplex PCR; in TCRdb, only in-frame clones are kept and a portion is missing. The data hold over 150,000 clones, with roughly 94% observed a single time. The sequenced sample consisted of blood. These receptors originate from a woman aged 18-29 years in good health.

The chain couples TRBV19 to TRBJ1-5, with 10 bases that match TRBD1. V lost 3 bases and J lost 3; bases outside the gene matches: 11. Germline-derived CDR1 and CDR2 are LNHDA and SQIVND (reference sequence). The CDR3 sequence is 18 residues long. The CDR3 spells CASSIFSAGTGDNQPQHF. The DNA for the CDR3 is TGTGCCAGTAGTATCTTCTCCGCCGGGACAGGGGACAATCAGCCCCAGCATTTT.

The chain uses TRBV6-5 and TRBJ1-2, with 10 bases matching TRBD1. The CDR3 is 14 amino acids. The germline gives CDR1 MNHEY, CDR2 SVGAGI. Trimming took 6 bases from V and 4 from J; bases not matched to a gene: 5. CDR3 sequence (DNA): TGTGCCAGCAGCTATGGACAGGGGGTCTATGGCTACACCTTC. As protein: CASSYGQGVYGYTF.

The rearrangement uses TRBV5-1 and TRBJ1-2; D might be TRBD1 (5 bases). The CDR3 has 14 residues. Germline V gene lookup returns CDR1 SGHRS and CDR2 YFSETQ. V was shortened by 2 bases and J by 0 bases, with 8 bases between the two germline ends. The CDR3 DNA sequence: TGCGCCAGCAGCTTCGGGGCAACTAACTATGGCTACACCTTC. Translating it yields CASSFGATNYGYTF.

This chain uses TRBV6-2 or TRBV6-3 with TRBJ2-7; D unresolved. Germline assignment: CDR1 MNHEY and CDR2 SVGEGT. The CDR3 is 13 residues long. The germline V and J ends were trimmed by 1 base and 3 bases, with 7 bases remaining between them. CDR3 sequence (DNA): TGTGCCAGCAGTTACTTCCTTTTCTACGAGCAGTACTTC. This sequence encodes CASSYFLFYEQYF.

As for this clone: Other DNA sequences of this sample code for an identical CDR3. The chain's CDR3 is CASSLAETQYF. The CDR3, as DNA: TGTGCCAGCAGCTTAGCGGAGACCCAGTACTTC. The V call is TRBV7-2, the J call TRBJ2-5; D not certain. There are 11 residues in the CDR3. The germline V gene has CDR1 SGHTA and CDR2 FQGNSA. V gave up 0 bases and J gave up 5 bases, with 1 base separating them.

The sample holds a few counts of this clone. The chain joins TRBV6-5 to TRBJ1-1; possibly TRBD1 for D (6 bases). The CDR3 is 13 amino acids. Germline CDR1 is MNHEY and CDR2 is SVGAGI. Trimming stripped 7 bases from V and 4 bases from J, with 13 bases between. CDR3 DNA: TGTGCCAGCACCATGACAGGCGGCACTGAAGCTTTCTTT. This encodes CASTMTGGTEAFF.

CDR3 DNA: TGTGCCAGCACCAGGCGGAGCGCCTACAATGAGCAGTTCTTC. This encodes CASTRRSAYNEQFF. The chain recombines TRBV5-4 with TRBJ2-1; D gene unclear. This CDR3 is 14 amino acids long. Per the germline V gene, CDR1 is SGHNT and CDR2 is YYREEE (reference sequence). Trimming took 6 bases from V and 2 from J, leaving 12 bases between them.

The chain employs TRBV19 and TRBJ2-3, with a weak D call TRBD2 (5 bases). Germline V lookup: CDR1 LNHDA, CDR2 SQIVND (reference sequence). CDR3 length: 13 residues. Between the trimmed V and J ends, which lost 7 bases and 6 bases, there was a span of 14 bases. CDR3 nucleotide sequence: TGTGCCAGTACCCCCCGGGAAGGGGATACGCAGTATTTT. Its translation is CASTPREGDTQYF. Full variable domain (remainder filled in from reference TRBV19 and TRBJ2-3): DGGITQSPKYLFRKEGQNVTLSCEQNLNHDAMYWYRQDPGQGLRLIYYSQIVNDFQKGDIAEGYSVSREKKESFPLTVTSAQKNPTAFYLCASTPREGDTQYFGPGTRLTVL.

The chain carries TRBV6-6 and TRBJ1-1; tentatively, D is TRBD1 (6 bases). The V end was cut by 7 bases, the J end by 4 bases, with 13 bases between. This CDR3 region has 13 residues. Germline V gene lookup returns CDR1 MNHNY and CDR2 SVGAGI (reference sequence). CDR3 sequence: CASNRGAGTEAFF. The CDR3 DNA is TGTGCCAGCAACCGGGGGGCGGGCACTGAAGCTTTCTTT.